The present T cell receptor beta chain was sequenced within a study of blood T cell repertoires in COVID-19. Profiled with immunoSEQ multiplex PCR; TCRdb holds only in-frame clones, not every one. The sample lists about 190,000 clones, 82% occurring once. Germline-derived CDR1 and CDR2 are SGHTA and FQGTGA. The CDR3 consists of 15 residues. With 2 bases removed from V and 4 bases from J, the gap between germline ends came to 12 bases. V gene TRBV7-3 combines with J gene TRBJ2-1; tentative D call: TRBD1 (5 bases). The specimen sequenced was peripheral blood. This TCR came from a woman aged 55-69 years with COVID-19, enrolled during active disease. CDR3 DNA sequence: TGTGCCAGCAGCTTACGCCGACAGCAATACAATGAGCAGTTCTTC. Encoded protein: CASSLRRQQYNEQFF.